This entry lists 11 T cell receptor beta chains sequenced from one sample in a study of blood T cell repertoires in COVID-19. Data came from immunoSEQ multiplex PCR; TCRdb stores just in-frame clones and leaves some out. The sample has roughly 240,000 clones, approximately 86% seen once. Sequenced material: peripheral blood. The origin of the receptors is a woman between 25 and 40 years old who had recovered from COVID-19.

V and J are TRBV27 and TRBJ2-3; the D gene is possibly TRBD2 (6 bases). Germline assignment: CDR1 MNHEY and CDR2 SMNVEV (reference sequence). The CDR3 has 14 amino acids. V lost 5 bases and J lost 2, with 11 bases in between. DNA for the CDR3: TGTGCCAGCAGTGGCGCGGGGCTCACAGATACGCAGTATTTT. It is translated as CASSGAGLTDTQYF.

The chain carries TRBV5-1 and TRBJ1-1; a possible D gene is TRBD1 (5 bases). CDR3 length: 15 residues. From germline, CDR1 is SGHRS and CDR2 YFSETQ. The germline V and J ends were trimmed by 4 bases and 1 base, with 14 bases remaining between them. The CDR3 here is CASSPPGGGNTEAFF. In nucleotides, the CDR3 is TGCGCCAGCAGCCCCCCCGGGGGGGGGAACACTGAAGCTTTCTTT.

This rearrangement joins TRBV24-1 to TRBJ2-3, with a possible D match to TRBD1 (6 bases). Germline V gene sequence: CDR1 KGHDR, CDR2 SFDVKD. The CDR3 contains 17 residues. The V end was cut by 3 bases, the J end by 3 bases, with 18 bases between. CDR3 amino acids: CATSDGGPGQPTDTQYF. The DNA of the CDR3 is TGTGCCACCAGTGATGGGGGCCCCGGACAGCCGACAGATACGCAGTATTTT.

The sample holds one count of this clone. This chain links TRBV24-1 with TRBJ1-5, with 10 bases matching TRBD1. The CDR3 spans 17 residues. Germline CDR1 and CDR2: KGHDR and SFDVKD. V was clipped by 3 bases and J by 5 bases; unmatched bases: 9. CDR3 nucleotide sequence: TGTGCCACCAGTGATGCTCCCGGGACAGGGGAATATCAGCCCCAGCATTTT. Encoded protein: CATSDAPGTGEYQPQHF.

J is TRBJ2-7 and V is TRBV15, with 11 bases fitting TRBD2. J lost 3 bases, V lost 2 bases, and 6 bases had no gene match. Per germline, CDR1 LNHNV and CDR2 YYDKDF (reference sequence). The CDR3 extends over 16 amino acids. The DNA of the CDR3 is TGTGCCACCAGCAGACCCCCGGGACTAGCGGACTACGAGCAGTACTTC. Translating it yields CATSRPPGLADYEQYF.

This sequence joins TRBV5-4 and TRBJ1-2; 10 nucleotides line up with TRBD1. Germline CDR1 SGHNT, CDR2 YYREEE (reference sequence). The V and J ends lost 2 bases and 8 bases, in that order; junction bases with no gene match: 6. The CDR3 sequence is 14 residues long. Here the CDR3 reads CASSFETGGRGYTF. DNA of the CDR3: TGTGCCAGCAGCTTTGAGACAGGGGGCAGGGGCTACACCTTC. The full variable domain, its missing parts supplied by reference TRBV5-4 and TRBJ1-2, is ETGVTQSPTHLIKTRGQQVTLRCSSQSGHNTVSWYQQALGQGPQFIFQYYREEENGRGNFPPRFSGLQFPNYSSELNVNALELDDSALYLCASSFETGGRGYTFGSGTRLTVV.

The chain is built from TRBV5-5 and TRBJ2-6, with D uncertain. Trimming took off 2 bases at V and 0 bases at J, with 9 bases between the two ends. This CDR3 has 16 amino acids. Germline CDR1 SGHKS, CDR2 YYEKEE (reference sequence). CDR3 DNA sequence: TGTGCCAGCAGCTTTGAGGTCTTCTCTGGGGCCAACGTCCTGACTTTC. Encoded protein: CASSFEVFSGANVLTF.

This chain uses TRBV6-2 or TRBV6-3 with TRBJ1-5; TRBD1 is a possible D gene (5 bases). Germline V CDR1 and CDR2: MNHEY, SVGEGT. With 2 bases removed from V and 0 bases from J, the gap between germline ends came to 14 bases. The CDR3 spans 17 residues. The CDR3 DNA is TGTGCCAGCAGTTACCCCGGGAGGGGTCATAGCAATCAGCCCCAGCATTTT. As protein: CASSYPGRGHSNQPQHF.

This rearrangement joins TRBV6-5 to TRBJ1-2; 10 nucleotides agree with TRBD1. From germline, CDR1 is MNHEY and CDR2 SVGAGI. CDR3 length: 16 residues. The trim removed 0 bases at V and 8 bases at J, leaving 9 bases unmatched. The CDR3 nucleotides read TGTGCCAGCAGTTACTCCACGCCCGGGACAGGGGACGGCTACACCTTC. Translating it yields CASSYSTPGTGDGYTF.

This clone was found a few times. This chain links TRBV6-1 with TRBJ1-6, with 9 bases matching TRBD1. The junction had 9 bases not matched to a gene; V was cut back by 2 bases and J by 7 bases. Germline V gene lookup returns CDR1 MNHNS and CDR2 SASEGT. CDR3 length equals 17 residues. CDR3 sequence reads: CASSEPGQGIRNSPLHF. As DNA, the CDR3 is TGTGCCAGCAGTGAACCGGGACAGGGAATACGCAATTCACCCCTCCACTTT.

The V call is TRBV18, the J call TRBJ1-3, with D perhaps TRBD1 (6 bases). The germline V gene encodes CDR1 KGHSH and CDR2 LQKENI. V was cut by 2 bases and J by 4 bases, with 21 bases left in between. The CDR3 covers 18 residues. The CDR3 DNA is TGTGCCAGCTCACCAATCCAGCCCGGGGGGCCGCAAGGAAACACCATATATTTT. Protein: CASSPIQPGGPQGNTIYF.